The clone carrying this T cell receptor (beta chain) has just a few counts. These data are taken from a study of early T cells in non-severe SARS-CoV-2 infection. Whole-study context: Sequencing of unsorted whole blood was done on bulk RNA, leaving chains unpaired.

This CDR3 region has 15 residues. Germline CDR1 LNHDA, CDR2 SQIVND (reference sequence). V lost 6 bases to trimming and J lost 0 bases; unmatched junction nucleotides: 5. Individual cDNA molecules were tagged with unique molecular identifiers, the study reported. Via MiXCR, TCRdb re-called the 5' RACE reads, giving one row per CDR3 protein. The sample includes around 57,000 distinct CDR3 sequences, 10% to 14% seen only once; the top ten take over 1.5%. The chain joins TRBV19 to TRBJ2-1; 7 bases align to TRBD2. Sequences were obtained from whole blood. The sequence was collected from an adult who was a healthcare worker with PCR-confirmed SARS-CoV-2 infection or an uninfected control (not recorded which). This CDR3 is CASSPWGGSYNEQFF. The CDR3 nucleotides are TGTGCCAGTAGCCCGTGGGGGGGCTCCTACAATGAGCAGTTCTTC.